What follows are 13 T cell receptor beta chains derived from one specimen sequenced in a study of cytomegalovirus exposure and HLA in healthy donors. Clones were sequenced by immunoSEQ multiplex PCR, and TCRdb holds only the in-frame ones, with some missing. This sample has roughly 68,000 clones, with 95% to 96% found just once. The sequenced sample was PBMCs. The receptors were gathered from a woman aged 18-35 years in good health and CMV-seropositive.

The chain joins TRBV10-3 to TRBJ1-5; weak D call: TRBD1 (5 bases). CDR1 and CDR2 from the germline V gene are ENHRY and SYGVKD. V was trimmed by 0 bases and J by 4 bases, leaving 16 bases between them. This CDR3 comprises 17 residues. For the CDR3, the DNA is TGTGCCATCAGTGAGTCAGGGGTAGGGCTAAGTAATCAGCCCCAGCATTTT. Translating gives CAISESGVGLSNQPQHF.

The chain carries TRBV27 and TRBJ2-7, with 12 bases fitting TRBD2. The germline CDR1 and CDR2 sequences are MNHEY and SMNVEV (reference sequence). V was clipped by 6 bases and J by 2 bases; unmatched bases: 2. The CDR3 has 14 amino acids. This chain's CDR3 is CASRSSGRAYEQYF. The CDR3 DNA reads as TGTGCCAGCAGATCTAGCGGGAGGGCCTACGAGCAGTACTTC.

The V and J genes are TRBV28 and TRBJ2-1, with 11 bases identical to TRBD2. V was pared by 1 base and J by 6 bases, with 2 bases of the junction left unmatched. The CDR3 totals 15 residues. Looked up from germline, CDR1 is MDHEN and CDR2 is SYDVKM. The CDR3 sequence: CASSLYGTSGNEQFF. The CDR3 region has the DNA TGTGCCAGCAGTTTATACGGGACTAGCGGCAATGAGCAGTTCTTC.

This clone has a single count. The rearrangement joins TRBV4-1 to TRBJ2-1; maybe TRBD2 (6 bases). The V gene's germline CDR1 is MGHRA and CDR2 YSYEKL. V dropped 4 bases and J dropped 10 bases, with 29 bases sitting between them. The CDR3 totals 18 residues. CDR3 in amino acids: CASSRIRSGGMGGGEQFF. The CDR3 bases are TGCGCCAGCAGCCGGATCCGCTCCGGCGGGATGGGAGGAGGGGAGCAGTTCTTC.

This chain connects TRBV7-2 to TRBJ2-7; D gene unclear. Trimming took off 2 bases at V and 1 base at J, with 12 bases between the two ends. This CDR3 is built from 15 residues. Germline-derived CDR1 and CDR2 are SGHTA and FQGNSA. The CDR3 nucleotides are TGTGCCAGCAGCTTAAGATTCGACGGGTCCTACGAGCAGTACTTC. Its protein is CASSLRFDGSYEQYF.

The V gene is TRBV6-4, the J gene TRBJ2-2; 7 bases are a match to TRBD2. Per germline, CDR1 MRHNA and CDR2 SNTAGT. The CDR3 spans 15 residues. The trim removed 0 bases at V and 4 bases at J, leaving 2 bases unmatched. The CDR3 DNA reads as TGTGCCAGCAGTGACTCGGGACTACCCACCGGGGAGCTGTTTTTT. Translating it yields CASSDSGLPTGELFF.

The chain recombines TRBV28 with TRBJ1-4; 8 bases align to TRBD1. The J segment lost 8 bases and the V segment lost 6 bases, leaving 8 bases of the junction unmatched. The germline CDR1 and CDR2 sequences are MDHEN and SYDVKM. The CDR3 sequence is 14 residues long. The CDR3 reads CASRKGTGWEKLFF. CDR3 nucleotides: TGTGCCAGCAGGAAGGGGACAGGCTGGGAAAAACTGTTTTTT.

The chain is built from TRBV2 and TRBJ2-3; TRBD1 might be the D (5 bases). The germline V and J ends were trimmed by 6 bases and 1 base, with 14 bases remaining between them. Germline V gene sequence: CDR1 SNHLY, CDR2 FYNNEI. The CDR3 totals 15 residues. The CDR3 spells CASRATGSGTDTQYF. The CDR3, as DNA: TGTGCCAGCAGGGCAACAGGATCTGGCACAGATACGCAGTATTTT.

V usage is TRBV28 and J usage is TRBJ1-1; possibly TRBD1 for D (5 bases). V was pared by 5 bases and J by 3 bases, with 13 bases between. Per germline, CDR1 MDHEN and CDR2 SYDVKM. CDR3 size: 14 residues. The CDR3 spells CASSRPPGDTEAFF. The CDR3 bases are TGTGCCAGCAGTCGCCCTCCGGGGGACACTGAAGCTTTCTTT.

The V and J genes are TRBV9 and TRBJ1-3; the D gene is possibly TRBD1 (5 bases). The CDR3 consists of 13 residues. V gave up 7 bases and J gave up 1 base, with 9 bases separating them. Germline V lookup: CDR1 SGDLS, CDR2 YYNGEE. The CDR3 bases are TGTGCCAGCGATCAGGGATCTGGAAACACCATATATTTT. Amino acids: CASDQGSGNTIYF.

The genes are TRBV7-2 and TRBJ2-1; 13 bases align to TRBD2. The CDR3 runs 14 residues. Germline V lookup: CDR1 SGHTA, CDR2 FQGNSA. V shed 4 bases and J 11 bases; nucleotides not matched to a gene: 5. In nucleotides, the CDR3 is TGTGCCAGCAGCTCGGGGACTAGCGGGGAGAAGCAGTTCTTC. Protein product: CASSSGTSGEKQFF. The full variable domain, rest sourced from reference TRBV7-2 and TRBJ2-1, is GAGVSQSPSNKVTEKGKDVELRCDPISGHTALYWYRQSLGQGLEFLIYFQGNSAPDKSGLPSDRFSAERTGGSVSTLTIQRTQQEDSAVYLCASSSGTSGEKQFFGPGTRLTVL.

The V and J genes are TRBV5-1 and TRBJ2-1; 7 positions match TRBD2. The CDR3 sequence is 14 residues long. Trimming at V came to 3 bases and at J to 15 bases, leaving 15 bases not matched to a gene. CDR1 is SGHRS and CDR2 is YFSETQ in the germline V gene. Here the CDR3 reads CASSWGGLSSDRFF. CDR3 nucleotide sequence: TGCGCCAGCAGCTGGGGGGGGTTGAGTAGTGATCGGTTCTTC.

The V gene is TRBV2, the J gene TRBJ1-3; D perhaps matches TRBD1 (5 bases). V shed 1 base and J shed 0 bases, with 10 bases lying between them. The length of the CDR3 is 16 residues. Germline V gene lookup returns CDR1 SNHLY and CDR2 FYNNEI. The DNA for the CDR3 is TGTGCCAGCAGTGAAGGGACACCTTCCTCTGGAAACACCATATATTTT. Its protein is CASSEGTPSSGNTIYF.